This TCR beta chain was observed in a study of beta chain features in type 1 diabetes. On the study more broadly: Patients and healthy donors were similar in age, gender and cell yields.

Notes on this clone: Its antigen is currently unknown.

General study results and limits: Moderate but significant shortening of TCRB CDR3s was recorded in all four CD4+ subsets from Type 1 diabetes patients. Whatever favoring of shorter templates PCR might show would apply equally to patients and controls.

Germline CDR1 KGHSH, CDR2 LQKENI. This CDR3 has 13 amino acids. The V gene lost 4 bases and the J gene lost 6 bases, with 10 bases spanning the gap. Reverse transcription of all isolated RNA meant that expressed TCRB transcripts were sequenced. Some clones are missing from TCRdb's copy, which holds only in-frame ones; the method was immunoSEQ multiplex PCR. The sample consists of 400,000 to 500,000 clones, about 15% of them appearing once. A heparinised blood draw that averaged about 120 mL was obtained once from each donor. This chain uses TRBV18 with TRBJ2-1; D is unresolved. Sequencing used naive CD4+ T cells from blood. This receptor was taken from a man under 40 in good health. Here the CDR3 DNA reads TGTGCCAGCTCACGTTATGGGGTCAATGAGCAGTTCTTC. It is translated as CASSRYGVNEQFF.